The TCR beta chain described here comes from a study of OX40 agonist ivuxolimab in advanced cancers. For the study at large: Three dose-escalation patients had partial responses: one with hepatocellular carcinoma and two with cutaneous melanoma.

Blood was sampled at baseline, cycle 4 day 1, and cycle 7 day 1. This table comes from immunoSEQ multiplex PCR, and its TCRdb copy is limited to in-frame clones, with some not included. The data contain about 96,000 clones, about nine tenths of them singletons. The CDR3 runs 13 residues. V dropped 5 bases and J dropped 4 bases, with 8 bases sitting between them. In germline, CDR1 is SGHTA, CDR2 FQGTGA. This receptor was taken from an adult with an advanced solid tumor such as melanoma, head and neck, liver or kidney cancer. The chain recombines TRBV7-3 with TRBJ2-2; D remains ambiguous. The sample here was CD4+ or CD8+ T cells sorted from blood, taken in a trial of the OX40 agonist ivuxolimab. The CDR3 sequence is CASSPRTTGELFF. The CDR3 bases are TGTGCCAGCAGCCCACGGACCACCGGGGAGCTGTTTTTT.